Presented here are 10 T cell receptor beta chains from one specimen sequenced in a study of T cell repertoires in cytomegalovirus infection. TCRdb ran MiXCR on the reads and lists one entry per CDR3 protein. Among fewer than 200,000 distinct CDR3 sequences listed, roughly an eighth were seen once. The specimen sequenced was PBMCs. Receptors were obtained from a human donor in good health (CMV status not recorded). Some clones in this sample may be carry-over from other donors' samples.

This clonotype was seen a handful of times. One junction end disagrees with the germline gene, perhaps due to a read error. The rearrangement links TRBV10-3 to TRBJ2-5; D remains ambiguous. Germline values: CDR1 ENHRY, CDR2 SYGVKD. The CDR3 extends over 12 amino acids. The CDR3 sequence is CAISQSQETQYF. The CDR3 DNA sequence: TGTGCCATCAGTCAGTCGCAAGAGACCCAGTACTTC.

There are many counts of this clonotype. In DNA, the CDR3 is TGCGCCAGCAGCTTGTACCGGGACAGGGGTACCTATGGCTACACCTTC. It yields the protein CASSLYRDRGTYGYTF. The chain recombines TRBV5-1 with TRBJ1-2; the match to TRBD1 covers 10 bases. The germline CDR1 and CDR2 sequences are SGHRS and YFSETQ. Trimming cost V 1 base and J 4 bases; bases outside gene matches: 7. The length of the CDR3 is 16 residues.

This clonotype was counted ten times or more. This chain links TRBV7-3 with TRBJ2-6; D unresolved. CDR3 length: 15 amino acids. CDR1 and CDR2 from the germline V gene are SGHTA and FQGTGA. Trimming shortened V by 2 bases and J by 0 bases, and 5 bases separated the two germline ends. The CDR3 reads CASSLEVSGANVLTF. In nucleotides, the CDR3 is TGTGCCAGCAGCTTAGAAGTCTCTGGGGCCAACGTCCTGACTTTC.

The chain links TRBV20-1 to TRBJ2-7; 11 bases fit TRBD2. V trimming: 3 bases; J trimming: 3 bases; junction bases outside the gene matches: 7. The CDR3 loop spans 15 amino acids. Germline V gene lookup returns CDR1 DFQATT and CDR2 SNEGSKA (reference sequence). The CDR3 nucleotides read TGCAGTGCTAGTACGGGACTAGCGGATCTCTACGAGCAGTACTTC. Translation: CSASTGLADLYEQYF.

This clonotype came up many times. The chain couples TRBV19 to TRBJ2-3; D gene ambiguous. The CDR3 covers 17 residues. Trimming pared 3 bases from V and 2 bases from J, leaving 18 bases between. CDR1 LNHDA and CDR2 SQIVND come from the germline V gene (reference sequence). CDR3 nucleotides: TGTGCCAGTAGTATTTCAGTTGCAACCCCTATCACAGATACGCAGTATTTT. Amino acid sequence: CASSISVATPITDTQYF.

In its sample, this clonotype was seen a few times. The chain recombines TRBV7-3 with TRBJ2-3; unclear D gene. Deletions cut 6 bases from V and 0 bases from J, with 7 bases between. This CDR3 has 13 residues. Germline CDR1 SGHTA, CDR2 FQGTGA. The CDR3 sequence: CASRSSSTDTQYF. The CDR3 coding sequence is TGTGCCAGCAGATCCAGTAGCACAGATACGCAGTATTTT.

This clonotype was observed many times. This chain connects TRBV12-3 or TRBV12-4 to TRBJ1-2; 9 nucleotides agree with TRBD1. V was clipped by 5 bases and J by 5 bases; unmatched bases: 6. CDR3 length equals 14 residues. This CDR3 reads CASSLPGQGYGYTF. DNA of the CDR3: TGTGCCAGCAGTCTGCCGGGACAGGGATATGGCTACACCTTC.

In its sample, this clonotype was seen many times. The CDR3 is CASSWDRSGANVLTF. Written as DNA, the CDR3 is TGTGCCAGCAGCTGGGACAGGTCTGGGGCCAACGTCCTGACTTTC. V and J are TRBV7-2 and TRBJ2-6; TRBD1 matches 8 bases. The CDR3 loop spans 15 amino acids. V lost 4 bases and J lost 1; bases outside the gene matches: 0. Germline CDR1 and CDR2: SGHTA and FQGNSA. Complete variable domain (other parts from reference TRBV7-2 and TRBJ2-6): GAGVSQSPSNKVTEKGKDVELRCDPISGHTALYWYRQSLGQGLEFLIYFQGNSAPDKSGLPSDRFSAERTGGSVSTLTIQRTQQEDSAVYLCASSWDRSGANVLTFGAGSRLTVL.

This clonotype was counted only a few times. The V call is TRBV28, the J call TRBJ2-3; D is perhaps TRBD1 (5 bases). Per the germline V gene, CDR1 is MDHEN and CDR2 is SYDVKM. The CDR3 runs 15 residues. Trimming took off 3 bases at V and 3 bases at J, with 13 bases between the two ends. CDR3 DNA sequence: TGTGCCAGCAGTTTGGGGCCCTCGGGTACAGATACGCAGTATTTT. It yields the protein CASSLGPSGTDTQYF. Drawing the rest from reference TRBV28 and TRBJ2-3, the complete variable domain is DVKVTQSSRYLVKRTGEKVFLECVQDMDHENMFWYRQDPGLGLRLIYFSYDVKMKEKGDIPEGYSVSREKKERFSLILESASTNQTSMYLCASSLGPSGTDTQYFGPGTRLTVL.

The rearrangement links TRBV4-1 to TRBJ2-5; no clear D gene. The CDR3 sequence is 15 residues long. The ends were cut back, 4 bases at V and 5 bases at J, with 17 bases in the middle. From germline, CDR1 is MGHRA and CDR2 YSYEKL. The CDR3 coding sequence is TGCGCCAGCAGCCCTTTTACGGCTGATCTGGAGACCCAGTACTTC. Its protein is CASSPFTADLETQYF.